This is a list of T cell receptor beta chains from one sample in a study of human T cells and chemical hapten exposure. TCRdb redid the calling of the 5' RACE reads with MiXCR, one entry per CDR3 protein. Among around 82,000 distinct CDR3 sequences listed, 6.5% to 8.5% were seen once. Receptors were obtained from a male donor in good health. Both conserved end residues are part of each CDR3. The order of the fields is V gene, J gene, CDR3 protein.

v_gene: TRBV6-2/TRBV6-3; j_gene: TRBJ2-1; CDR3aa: CASSFGGGYNEQFF
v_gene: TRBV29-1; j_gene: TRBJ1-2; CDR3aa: CSVEDNSGGYTF
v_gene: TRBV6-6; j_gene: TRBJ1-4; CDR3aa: CASSYSMMGQGNEKLFF
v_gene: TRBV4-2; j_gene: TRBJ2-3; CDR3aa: CASSQVLRSTDTQYF
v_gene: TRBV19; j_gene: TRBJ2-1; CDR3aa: CASSIQQGGEQFF
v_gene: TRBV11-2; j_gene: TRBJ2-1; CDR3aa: CASSLDRGNEQFF
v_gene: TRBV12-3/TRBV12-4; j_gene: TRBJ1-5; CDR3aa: CASRNSIESNQPQHF
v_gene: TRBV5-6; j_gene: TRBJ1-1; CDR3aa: CASSWPTGGKYEAFF
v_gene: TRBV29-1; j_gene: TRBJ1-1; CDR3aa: CSVEDHFRNLNTEAFF
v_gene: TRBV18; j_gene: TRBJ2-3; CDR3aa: CASSPLPGASTDTQYF
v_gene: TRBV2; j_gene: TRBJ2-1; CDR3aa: CASSALTSVNNEQFF
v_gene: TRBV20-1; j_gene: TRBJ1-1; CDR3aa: CSVQTNTEAFF
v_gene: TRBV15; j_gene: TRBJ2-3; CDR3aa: CATSRDGSGGGTLDTQYF
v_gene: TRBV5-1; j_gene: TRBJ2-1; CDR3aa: CASSLLGDEQFF
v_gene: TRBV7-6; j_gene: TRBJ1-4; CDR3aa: CASSLGSFEKLFF
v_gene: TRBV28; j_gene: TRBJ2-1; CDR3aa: CASSTSGNEQFF
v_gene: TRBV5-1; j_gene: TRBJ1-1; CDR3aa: CASSFPGNGAEAFF
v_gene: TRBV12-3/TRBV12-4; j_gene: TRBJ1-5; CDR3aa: CASSPTGSGQPQHF
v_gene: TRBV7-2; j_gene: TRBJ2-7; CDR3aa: CASSLGVEREGRIPYEQYF
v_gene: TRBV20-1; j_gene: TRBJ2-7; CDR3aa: CSAEGTDSYEQYF
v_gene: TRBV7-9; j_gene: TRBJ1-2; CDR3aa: CASSLEAGLPLNYGYTF
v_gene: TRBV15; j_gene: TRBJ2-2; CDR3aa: CATSRGRGASTGELFF
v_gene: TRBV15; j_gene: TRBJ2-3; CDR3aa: CATSRDDGTDTQYF
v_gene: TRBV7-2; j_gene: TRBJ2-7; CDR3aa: CASSLGLAGGGEQYF
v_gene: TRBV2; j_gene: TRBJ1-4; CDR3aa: CASGWDRTPKVEKLFF
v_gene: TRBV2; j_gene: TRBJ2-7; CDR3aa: CASSGGLYEQYF
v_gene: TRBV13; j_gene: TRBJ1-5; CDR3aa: CASSKRDRSNQPQHF
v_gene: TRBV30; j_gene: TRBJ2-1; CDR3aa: CAWKTGAYNEQFF
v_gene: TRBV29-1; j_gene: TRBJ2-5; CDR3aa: CSATATQETQYF
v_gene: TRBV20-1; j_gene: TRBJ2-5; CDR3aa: CSAGTVREETQYF
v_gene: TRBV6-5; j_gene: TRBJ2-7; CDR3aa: CASSYDLTGGYEQYF
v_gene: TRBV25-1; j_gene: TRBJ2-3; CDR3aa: CASSERRDTDTQYF
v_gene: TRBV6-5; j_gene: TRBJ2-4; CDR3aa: CASSRTGEREYF
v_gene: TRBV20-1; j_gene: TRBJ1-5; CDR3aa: CSARDGAQGTGTWQPQHF
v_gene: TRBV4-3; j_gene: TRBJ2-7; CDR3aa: CASSRGQGSSYEQYF
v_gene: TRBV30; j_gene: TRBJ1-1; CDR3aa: CAWSRDKSIHMNTEAFF
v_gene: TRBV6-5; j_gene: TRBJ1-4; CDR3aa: CATGLTVNEKLFF
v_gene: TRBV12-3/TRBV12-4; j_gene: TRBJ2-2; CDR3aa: CASSSLSIGLVTGELFF
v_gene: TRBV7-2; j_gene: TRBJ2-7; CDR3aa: CASSLRDGPYEQYF
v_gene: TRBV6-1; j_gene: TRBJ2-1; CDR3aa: CASSEWYNEQFF
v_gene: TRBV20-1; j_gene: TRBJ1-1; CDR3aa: CSARGRLGDTEAFF
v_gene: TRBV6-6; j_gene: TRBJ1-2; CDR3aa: CASSYSMMDREARGYTF
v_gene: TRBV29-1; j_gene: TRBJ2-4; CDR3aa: CSVAGPLQNIQYF